The present entry profiles one T cell receptor beta chain with its context. No antigen is known for it. This sample stems from a study of graft-versus-host responses after intestinal transplantation. Overall study: Recipients were given multivisceral, liver-intestinal, or isolated intestinal transplants.

Sequencing was performed with immunoSEQ multiplex PCR; in TCRdb, only in-frame clones are kept and a portion is missing. This table holds approximately 130,000 clones, approximately 90% found once. The sample here was unstimulated CD4+ T cells sorted from spleen or lymph node cells, taken before intestinal transplant. The TCR sequence derives from a human donor who received an intestinal transplant.

The CDR3 reads CASSLEPTASYEQYF. CDR3 in DNA: TGTGCCAGCAGCTTAGAGCCCACGGCGTCCTACGAGCAGTACTTC. V and J are TRBV13 and TRBJ2-7; D not resolved. Between the trimmed V and J ends, which lost 1 base and 1 base, there was a span of 11 bases. Germline values: CDR1 PRHDT, CDR2 FYEKMQ (reference sequence). CDR3 size: 15 residues.